This is a list of T cell receptor beta chains from one sample in a study of graft-versus-host responses after intestinal transplantation. Their antigens remain unidentified. Sequenced by immunoSEQ multiplex PCR; TCRdb stores in-frame clones only, minus some. The sample consists of about 90,000 clones, about 95% of them appearing once. The sequencing here drew on unstimulated CD4+ T cells sorted from spleen or lymph node cells, taken before transplant. These TCRs come from a human donor who was the organ donor for an intestinal transplant. The CDR3 runs from the conserved cysteine through the conserved F or W. A D gene is named only where the DNA matches it firmly. Some rows have no size entry. The others give once, few or many, or a class for an expanded clone.

>TRBD1|TRBJ1-1|NA|TRBV2
TGTGCCAGCTGGGACGACAGGGGCACTGAAGCTTTCTTT
CASWDDRGTEAFF
>NA|TRBJ2-5|NA|TRBV30
TGTGCCTGGCTCAAGCGGCAAGAGCAGTACTTC
CAWLKRQEQYF
>NA|TRBJ2-2|NA|TRBV5-1
TGCGCCAGCAGCCCGGGCAGGAACACCGGGGAGCTGTTTTTT
CASSPGRNTGELFF
>NA|TRBJ2-2|NA|TRBV5-5
TGTGCTAGCAGCTCCGGGACCGGGGAGCTGTTTTTT
CASSSGTGELFF
>NA|TRBJ1-5|NA|TRBV7-6
TGTGCCAGCAGCCTAGGGTGGGGATATAGCAATCAGCCCCAGCATTTT
CASSLGWGYSNQPQHF
>NA|TRBJ1-4|NA|TRBV18
TGTGCCAGCTCACCACCAATGGGCGGCTCTAATGAAAAACTGTTTTTT
CASSPPMGGSNEKLFF
>NA|TRBJ1-3|NA|TRBV25-1
TGTGCCAGCAGTGCCGGAAGGGAACTTGGAAACACCATATATTTT
CASSAGRELGNTIYF
>NA|TRBJ1-6|NA|TRBV6-1
TGTGCCAGCAGTGAATGGGAGGTCTATAATTCACCCCTCCACTTT
CASSEWEVYNSPLHF
>NA|TRBJ1-1|NA|TRBV11-2
TGTGCCAGCAGCGAGCAGGGGAACACTGAAGCTTTCTTT
CASSEQGNTEAFF
>NA|TRBJ2-1|NA|TRBV5-8
TGTGCCAGCAGCTCTCCAACAACAGGAACCCTTGGTAATGAGCAGTTCTTC
CASSSPTTGTLGNEQFF
>NA|TRBJ2-7|NA|TRBV2
TGTGCCAGCATCTCTACCGGGGCCCACTCCTACGAGCAGTACTTC
CASISTGAHSYEQYF
>TRBD1|TRBJ1-5|NA|TRBV10-3
TGTGCCATCAGTGAGGCCCCTGGGACAGGGGGTTTCAATCAGCCCCAGCATTTT
CAISEAPGTGGFNQPQHF
>NA|TRBJ1-1|NA|TRBV9
TGTGCCAGCAGCGTGGGCCCAACAGGGTCGAACACTGAAGCTTTCTTT
CASSVGPTGSNTEAFF
>NA|TRBJ1-1|NA|TRBV29-1
TGCAGCGTTGAAGGGGGACCGACTGTGAACACTGAAGCTTTCTTT
CSVEGGPTVNTEAFF
>NA|TRBJ2-5|NA|TRBV28
TGTGCCAGCAGTCCCACCCCTCAGGTTTTGGAGACCCAGTACTTC
CASSPTPQVLETQYF
>NA|TRBJ2-1|NA|TRBV7-2
TGTGCCAGCAGCTTAGCCGGAGGGGATGAGCAGTTCTTC
CASSLAGGDEQFF
>TRBD1|TRBJ1-2|NA|TRBV28
TGTGCCAGCAGTTGGGACAGGACCTTGGGCTACACCTTC
CASSWDRTLGYTF
>NA|TRBJ1-1|NA|TRBV11-2
TGTGCCAGCAGTCCTCGGACAGACCAGAACACTGAAGCTTTCTTT
CASSPRTDQNTEAFF
>NA|TRBJ1-3|NA|TRBV9
TGTGCCAGCAGCGTAGACGGGGTGGCAGGAAACACCATATATTTT
CASSVDGVAGNTIYF
>TRBD2|TRBJ2-1|once|TRBV5-1
TGCGCCAGCAGCTTGTATAACCTAGCGGGGGGTTCAAATGAGCAGTTCTTC
CASSLYNLAGGSNEQFF
>NA|TRBJ2-7|NA|TRBV2
TGTGCCAGCAGTGACATGGGGAAGATCACCTACGAGCAGTACTTC
CASSDMGKITYEQYF
>NA|TRBJ2-2|NA|TRBV9
TGTGCCAGCAGCGGCCCCGGGGAGCTGTTTTTT
CASSGPGELFF
>TRBD1|TRBJ2-7|NA|TRBV6-5
TGTGCCAGCAGGCCGTACAGGGGGCAGACCTACGAGCAGTACTTC
CASRPYRGQTYEQYF
>NA|TRBJ1-3|NA|TRBV6-5
TGTGCCAGCAGTTACTCTCGGGCAGTCGTTGGAAACACCATATATTTT
CASSYSRAVVGNTIYF
>NA|TRBJ1-1|NA|TRBV30
TGTGCCTGGAGTGGACAGAGTCTTCTGGAGCCGGGACACACTGAAGCTTTCTTT
CAWSGQSLLEPGHTEAFF
>NA|TRBJ2-7|NA|TRBV6-1
TGTGCCAGCAGAAAAAGGACAGACTACGAGCAGTACTTC
CASRKRTDYEQYF
>NA|TRBJ2-7|NA|TRBV5-1
TGCGCCAGCAGCTTGGATGGGGGGCCCTACGAGCAGTACTTC
CASSLDGGPYEQYF